This T cell receptor beta chain was sequenced for a study of shared clonotypes between healthy human individuals. The repertoire was sequenced with immunoSEQ multiplex PCR; TCRdb's copy has only in-frame clones and lacks some. The table has about 2 million clones, roughly 94% seen once; the top ten hold 0.85% to 1.2%. Terminally differentiated effector memory CD45RA+ cells were excluded from the naive CD8 cells, which were CD45RO-negative and positively selected for CCR7. This receptor was obtained from a man younger than 30 in good health. Specimen: naive CD8+ T cells sorted from blood.

Written as DNA, the CDR3 is TGTGCCAGCAGTGGGAGGGACTGGGCAGCTAATGAAAAACTGTTTTTT. This encodes CASSGRDWAANEKLFF. The rearrangement uses TRBV2 and TRBJ1-4, with D perhaps matching TRBD1 (5 bases). With 4 bases removed from V and 3 bases from J, the gap between germline ends came to 15 bases. Germline CDR1 is SNHLY and CDR2 is FYNNEI. This CDR3 comprises 16 residues.